This TCR beta chain appears in the sequencing data of a study of lymphopenia after photon versus proton radiotherapy. General observations from the study: Only patients who died were analyzed for survival; proton advantage is unproven. After the lymphocyte nadir, photon-treated repertoires showed oligoclonal expansion, especially of CD8+ Temra cells. Proton therapy kept repertoires fairly stable, unlike photons, which gained effector/memory cells.

Produced via immunoSEQ multiplex PCR; TCRdb's table is partial and in-frame only. The repertoire consists of about 30,000 clones, with 90% to 95% occurring once and the leading ten covering roughly 0.71%. For this clone: What it binds is not known.

The TCR originated in a woman aged 45-65 years with cholangiocarcinoma. The sequenced sample was peripheral blood, obtained from a patient treated with photon-based radiotherapy.

The CDR3 is CASSLQGRSYEQYF. CDR3 in DNA: TGTGCCAGCAGCTTACAGGGAAGGTCCTACGAGCAGTACTTC. The V gene is TRBV7-2, the J gene TRBJ2-7, with D possibly TRBD1 on 5 matching bases. CDR3 length: 14 residues. From germline, CDR1 is SGHTA and CDR2 FQGNSA. The V and J ends lost 2 bases and 1 base respectively, with 9 bases between them.